Sequencing of this T cell receptor beta chain was carried out in a study of CD8 T cells in ankylosing spondylitis. Germline V gene data show CDR1 as SGDLS and CDR2 as YYNGEE. Trimming removed 2 bases from V and 5 bases from J, with 13 bases in between. This CDR3 is built from 14 residues. TCRdb fed the 5' RACE reads into MiXCR, producing one record per CDR3 protein. The sample holds around 140,000 distinct CDR3 sequences, roughly 18% seen once. Comments on this clonotype: The antigen is undetermined.

Whole-study results and caveats: Eight highly homologous variants made up a TCR beta motif, and this motif appeared characteristic of ankylosing spondylitis blood.

The clonotype was recovered from a male donor with ankylosing spondylitis. Sequenced material: blood, either unsorted or a sorted T cell fraction (not recorded which). The chain is built from TRBV9 and TRBJ2-5; maybe TRBD2 (6 bases). CDR3 DNA sequence: TGTGCCAGCAGCGTGGACGGGAGTTTTGAGACCCAGTACTTC. This translates into CASSVDGSFETQYF.